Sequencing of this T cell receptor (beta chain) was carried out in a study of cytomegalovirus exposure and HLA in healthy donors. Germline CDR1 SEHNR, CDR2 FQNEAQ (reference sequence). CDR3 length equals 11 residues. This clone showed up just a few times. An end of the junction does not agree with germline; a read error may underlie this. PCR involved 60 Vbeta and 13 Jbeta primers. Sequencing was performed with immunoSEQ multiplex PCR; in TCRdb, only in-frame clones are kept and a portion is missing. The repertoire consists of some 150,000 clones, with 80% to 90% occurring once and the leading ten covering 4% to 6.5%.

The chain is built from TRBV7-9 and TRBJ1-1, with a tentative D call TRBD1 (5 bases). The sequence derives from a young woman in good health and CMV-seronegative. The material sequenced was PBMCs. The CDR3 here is CAGRLAGGAFF. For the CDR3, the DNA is TGTGCCGGCAGGCTCGCTGGGGGGGCTTTCTTT.